This T cell receptor (beta chain) was documented in a study of cytomegalovirus exposure and HLA in healthy donors. The PCR made use of 60 Vbeta and 13 Jbeta primers. Profiled with immunoSEQ multiplex PCR; TCRdb holds only in-frame clones, not every one. This sample's table reports approximately 200,000 clones. The CDR3 totals 14 residues. V was cut by 2 bases and J by 2 bases, with 7 bases left in between. The germline V gene has CDR1 MNHEY and CDR2 SVGAGI. The study's findings and limits: The listing of roughly 160 TCR beta chains classed them as cytomegalovirus-associated.

In the case of this clone: What it recognizes is unknown.

The receptor comes from a boy between 10 and 17 years old in good health and CMV-seronegative. Sequences were obtained from PBMCs. The chain uses TRBV6-5 and TRBJ1-5, with D possibly TRBD1 on 5 matching bases. As DNA, the CDR3 is TGTGCCAGCAGTTACGGAGGGGGCAATCAGCCCCAGCATTTT. Amino acids: CASSYGGGNQPQHF.